This section outlines one T cell receptor beta chain sequence together with its context. This sample stems from a study of shared clonotypes between healthy human individuals. Study overall: A couple of women and three men aged 18 to 49 served as donors.

Germline CDR1 is MNHNY and CDR2 is SVGAGI (reference sequence). The CDR3 covers 16 residues. Deletions cut 1 base from V and 0 bases from J, with 13 bases between. Here immunoSEQ multiplex PCR was the method, and the copy in TCRdb shows in-frame clones only, minus some. The sample shows roughly 490,000 clones, 79% of them seen only once. The genes are TRBV6-6 and TRBJ2-7; D unclear. Sequenced input: PBMCs. The origin of this receptor is a woman aged 40 to 50 in good health. Some clones in this sample may be carry-over from other donors' samples. The CDR3 sequence: CASSYFRRPSSYEQYF. The DNA for the CDR3 is TGTGCCAGCAGTTACTTCAGGCGTCCAAGCTCCTACGAGCAGTACTTC.